This T cell receptor beta chain was sequenced for a study of T-cell reconstitution after alpha-beta-depleted transplantation in children. This clonotype has just a few counts. The antigen is unknown. The ends lost 7 bases at V and 0 bases at J; junction bases unmatched: 3. The CDR3 is made up of 15 amino acids. General study results and limits: Several hundred graft clones that had expanded were reportedly the source of alpha-beta T cells about two months after transplant. The origin of high day-60 TCRbeta diversity in some patients lay in surviving recipient T cells and thymic progenitors. T-cell numbers and diversity one year post-transplant derived largely from freshly generated T cells.

TCRbeta library construction was performed incorporating unique molecular identifiers. TCRdb used MiXCR to reprocess the PCR reads, holding one entry per CDR3 protein. Here the sample spans approximately 130,000 distinct CDR3 sequences, 8.5% to 10% being singletons. Here the sequenced sample was PBMCs, mostly from graft donor cells, taken 180 days after TCRalphabeta/CD19-depleted stem cell transplant. This sequence joins TRBV12-3 or TRBV12-4 and TRBJ2-1; 10 bases fit TRBD2. The TCR originated in a girl younger than two who had a stem cell transplant for combined immunodeficiency, so the T cells may come from the graft donor. Here the CDR3 reads CASKIAGGSYNEQFF. In nucleotides, the CDR3 is TGTGCCAGCAAAATAGCGGGGGGCTCCTACAATGAGCAGTTCTTC.